Listed below are T cell receptor beta chains from one sample, sequenced in a study of T cell changes during pregnancy in multiple sclerosis. Clones were read by immunoSEQ multiplex PCR, and TCRdb kept only the in-frame ones, dropping some. There are over 35,000 clones in the sample; roughly 87% occur only once, and 10% lies in the top ten. The source was CD8+ T cells from peripheral blood mononuclear cells, collected in the first trimester of pregnancy. These receptors all come from a female donor with multiple sclerosis, enrolled in a pregnancy study. The CDR3 runs from the conserved cysteine through the conserved F or W. The D gene is left open where the match is weak. The listing skips clone size in some rows; elsewhere it reads once, few, many or a size class.

V gene	clone size	J gene	D gene	CDR3 protein	CDR3 DNA
TRBV6-4	NA	TRBJ1-5	NA	CASSDTENQPQHF	TGTGCCAGCAGTGACACCGAGAATCAGCCCCAGCATTTT
TRBV30	NA	TRBJ1-1	NA	CAWRVDTEAFF	TGTGCCTGGAGGGTAGACACTGAAGCTTTCTTT
TRBV30	NA	TRBJ1-1	NA	CAWSISGEAFF	TGTGCCTGGAGTATCTCAGGGGAAGCTTTCTTT
TRBV6-4	NA	TRBJ2-3	NA	CASSVGGTDTQYF	TGTGCCAGCTCCGTCGGGGGTACAGATACGCAGTATTTT
TRBV2	NA	TRBJ2-5	TRBD2	CASSSVGPVWRGGVETQYF	TGTGCCAGCAGTTCCGTGGGCCCCGTCTGGCGGGGGGGCGTCGAGACCCAGTACTTC
TRBV27	NA	TRBJ2-7	NA	CASSLRAGREQYF	TGTGCCAGCAGTTTACGGGCGGGCCGCGAGCAGTACTTC
TRBV25-1	NA	TRBJ2-1	NA	CASSEHLKNNEQFF	TGTGCCAGCAGTGAACACCTAAAAAACAATGAGCAGTTCTTC
TRBV15	NA	TRBJ1-1	NA	CATSRDRWGGNTEAFF	TGTGCCACCAGCAGAGATCGGTGGGGCGGGAACACTGAAGCTTTCTTT
TRBV19	NA	TRBJ1-2	NA	CASSDLGVMNGYTF	TGTGCCAGTAGTGACCTAGGCGTGATGAATGGCTACACCTTC
TRBV2	NA	TRBJ2-3	NA	CASRQDSNTDTQYF	TGTGCCAGCAGGCAGGACTCAAACACAGATACGCAGTATTTT
TRBV4-2	NA	TRBJ2-7	TRBD2	CASSQVGSGGSPYEQYF	TGTGCCAGCAGCCAAGTGGGGAGCGGGGGGTCCCCCTACGAGCAGTACTTC
TRBV19	NA	TRBJ1-4	NA	CASSIQQLYATNEKLFF	TGTGCCAGTAGTATACAACAGCTCTACGCAACTAATGAAAAACTGTTTTTT
TRBV6-4	NA	TRBJ1-2	TRBD1	CASSEGDRGGYTF	TGTGCCAGCAGTGAAGGGGACAGGGGAGGCTACACCTTC
TRBV7-9	NA	TRBJ1-2	NA	CASSLGRAGYGYTF	TGTGCCAGCAGCTTGGGCAGGGCCGGCTATGGCTACACCTTC
TRBV14	NA	TRBJ1-6	NA	CASSQGVSSYNSPLHF	TGTGCCAGCAGCCAAGGAGTAAGCTCCTATAATTCACCCCTCCACTTT
TRBV30	NA	TRBJ2-7	TRBD1	CAWSGGQSSYEQYF	TGTGCCTGGAGTGGGGGACAGAGCTCCTACGAGCAGTACTTC
TRBV9	NA	TRBJ1-2	NA	CASSVAEDYGYTF	TGTGCCAGCAGCGTAGCTGAGGACTATGGCTACACCTTC
TRBV4-1	NA	TRBJ2-1	TRBD1	CASSPGTDNEQFF	TGCGCCAGCAGCCCCGGGACAGACAATGAGCAGTTCTTC
TRBV9	NA	TRBJ2-1	NA	CASSVEGGAQSSYNEQFF	TGTGCCAGCAGCGTAGAGGGGGGGGCGCAGAGCTCCTACAATGAGCAGTTCTTC
TRBV19	NA	TRBJ2-1	TRBD2	CASRLAGESYEQFF	TGTGCCAGCAGACTAGCGGGAGAGTCCTATGAGCAGTTCTTC
TRBV7-9	NA	TRBJ2-7	NA	CASSFINRRSYEQYF	TGTGCCAGCAGCTTTATCAACCGCCGGTCCTACGAGCAGTACTTC
TRBV18	NA	TRBJ1-1	NA	CASSLGAGNTEAFF	TGTGCCAGCTCCCTGGGGGCGGGGAACACTGAAGCTTTCTTT
TRBV4-1	NA	TRBJ2-7	NA	CASSQVDTGFPSYEQYF	TGCGCCAGCAGCCAAGTGGACACAGGGTTTCCCTCCTACGAGCAGTACTTC
TRBV7-9	few	TRBJ2-7	NA	CASSFISGTADEQYF	TGTGCCAGCAGCTTCATTAGCGGTACGGCGGACGAGCAGTACTTC
TRBV25-1	NA	TRBJ2-7	TRBD1	CASGRDRGFYEQYF	TGTGCCAGCGGAAGGGACAGGGGCTTCTACGAGCAGTACTTC
TRBV19	NA	TRBJ1-2	TRBD1	CASSEQGIAYGYTF	TGTGCCAGTAGTGAACAGGGGATCGCCTATGGCTACACCTTC
TRBV29-1	NA	TRBJ2-3	TRBD2	CSVDKGRGVADGQYF	TGCAGCGTTGACAAGGGTCGGGGGGTCGCGGATGGGCAGTATTTT
TRBV9	NA	TRBJ2-2	TRBD2	CASSVGDAGGRTGELFF	TGTGCCAGCAGCGTAGGGGATGCGGGAGGGCGCACCGGGGAGCTGTTTTTT
TRBV7-3	few	TRBJ2-2	NA	CASTQGHTGELFF	TGTGCCAGTACTCAGGGTCACACCGGGGAGCTGTTTTTT
TRBV6-1	NA	TRBJ2-1	NA	CASSAATEPYNEQFF	TGTGCCAGCAGTGCTGCGACAGAACCCTACAATGAGCAGTTCTTC
TRBV7-9	once	TRBJ1-1	TRBD1	CASSGQGGREAFF	TGTGCCAGCAGCGGACAGGGGGGCCGAGAAGCTTTCTTT
TRBV5-1	once	TRBJ2-7	NA	CASSLRLSSYEQYF	TGCGCCAGCAGCTTAAGACTTTCCTCCTACGAGCAGTACTTC
TRBV4-3	NA	TRBJ2-1	NA	CASSQDGGFYNEQFF	TGCGCCAGCAGCCAAGACGGGGGATTTTACAATGAGCAGTTCTTC
TRBV4-2	NA	TRBJ2-1	TRBD1	CASSQDPGQGGDEQFF	TGTGCCAGCAGCCAAGATCCAGGACAGGGTGGCGATGAGCAGTTCTTC
TRBV7-9	NA	TRBJ1-1	NA	CASSLVGQTGTEAFF	TGTGCCAGCAGCTTAGTCGGACAGACGGGCACTGAAGCTTTCTTT
TRBV4-1	NA	TRBJ1-4	NA	CASTSLGQTEKLFF	TGCGCCAGCACCTCCCTCGGACAAACCGAAAAACTGTTTTTT
TRBV7-3	once	TRBJ2-4	NA	CASSLSAGENIQYF	TGTGCCAGCAGCTTATCGGCAGGGGAAAACATTCAGTACTTC
TRBV29-1	once	TRBJ2-7	TRBD1	CSVSGTGGPTYEQYF	TGCAGCGTTTCCGGGACAGGGGGTCCTACCTACGAGCAGTACTTC
TRBV10-3	NA	TRBJ2-7	TRBD2	CAIRGAGGPSDEQYF	TGTGCCATCAGGGGAGCGGGAGGGCCTAGCGACGAGCAGTACTTC
TRBV19	NA	TRBJ1-3	TRBD1	CATTGVLNTIYF	TGTGCTACGACAGGGGTTTTAAACACCATATATTTT
TRBV19	NA	TRBJ1-1	NA	CASSPHPRGLNTEAFF	TGTGCCAGTAGTCCCCATCCCAGGGGCTTGAACACTGAAGCTTTCTTT
TRBV7-9	few	TRBJ1-5	NA	CASWLRPTHSNQPQHF	TGTGCCAGCTGGTTGCGTCCCACCCATAGCAATCAGCCCCAGCATTTT
TRBV27	NA	TRBJ2-1	TRBD1	CASRDRVYEQFF	TGTGCCAGCCGGGACAGGGTCTATGAGCAGTTCTTC
TRBV7-9	NA	TRBJ1-3	TRBD1	CASSTRDRDSGNTIYF	TGTGCCAGCAGCACTCGGGACAGGGACTCTGGAAACACCATATATTTT
TRBV7-2	once	TRBJ2-1	NA	CASSLDGYNEQFF	TGTGCCAGCAGCTTAGACGGCTACAATGAGCAGTTCTTC
TRBV27	once	TRBJ2-1	TRBD1	CASSDLRDREFSEQFF	TGTGCCAGCAGTGACCTCCGGGACAGGGAGTTCAGCGAGCAGTTCTTC
TRBV9	NA	TRBJ2-7	TRBD2	CASSVSLAGRNYEQYF	TGTGCCAGCAGCGTAAGCCTAGCGGGGAGGAACTACGAGCAGTACTTC